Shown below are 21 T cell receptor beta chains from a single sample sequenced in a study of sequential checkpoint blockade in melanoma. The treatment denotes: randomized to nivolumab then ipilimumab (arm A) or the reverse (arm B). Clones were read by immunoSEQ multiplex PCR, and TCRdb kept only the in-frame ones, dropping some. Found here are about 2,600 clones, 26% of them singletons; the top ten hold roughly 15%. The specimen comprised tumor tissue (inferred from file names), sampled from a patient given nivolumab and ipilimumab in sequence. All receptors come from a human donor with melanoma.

This CDR3 reads CASGGGNEQFF. In DNA form, the CDR3 reads TGTGCCAGTGGAGGCGGCAATGAGCAGTTCTTC. The chain uses TRBV19 and TRBJ2-1; the D gene is possibly TRBD2 (5 bases). CDR1 is LNHDA, CDR2 SQIVND, per germline (reference sequence). There are 11 residues in the CDR3. V dropped 8 bases and J dropped 6 bases, with 8 bases sitting between them. The full variable domain, in which reference TRBV19 and TRBJ2-1 provide the parts outside the CDR3, is DGGITQSPKYLFRKEGQNVTLSCEQNLNHDAMYWYRQDPGQGLRLIYYSQIVNDFQKGDIAEGYSVSREKKESFPLTVTSAQKNPTAFYLCASGGGNEQFFGPGTRLTVL.

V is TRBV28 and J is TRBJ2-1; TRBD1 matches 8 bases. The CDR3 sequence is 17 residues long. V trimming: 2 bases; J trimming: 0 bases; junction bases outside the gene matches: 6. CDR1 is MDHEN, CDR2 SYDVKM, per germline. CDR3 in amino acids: CASSLQGAHPSYNEQFF. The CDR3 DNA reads TGTGCCAGCAGTTTACAGGGGGCACACCCCTCCTACAATGAGCAGTTCTTC.

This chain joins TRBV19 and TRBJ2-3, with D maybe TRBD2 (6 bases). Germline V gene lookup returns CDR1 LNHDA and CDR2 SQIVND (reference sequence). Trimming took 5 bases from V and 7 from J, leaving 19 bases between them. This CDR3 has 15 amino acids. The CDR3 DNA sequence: TGTGCCAGTAGTCCCCCCCGGGCGGAGGGCTATACGCAGTATTTT. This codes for CASSPPRAEGYTQYF.

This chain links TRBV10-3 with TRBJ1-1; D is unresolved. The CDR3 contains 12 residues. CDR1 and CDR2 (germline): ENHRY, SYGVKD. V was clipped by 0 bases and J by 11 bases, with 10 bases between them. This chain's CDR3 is CAISESLGSAFF. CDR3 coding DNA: TGTGCCATCAGTGAGTCGCTGGGTAGCGCTTTCTTT.

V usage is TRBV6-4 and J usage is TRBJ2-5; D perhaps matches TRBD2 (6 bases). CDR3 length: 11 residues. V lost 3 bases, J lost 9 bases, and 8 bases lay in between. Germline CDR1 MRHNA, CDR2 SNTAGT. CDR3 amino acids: CASSDWGAQYF. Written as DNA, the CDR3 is TGTGCCAGCAGTGATTGGGGGGCCCAGTACTTC.

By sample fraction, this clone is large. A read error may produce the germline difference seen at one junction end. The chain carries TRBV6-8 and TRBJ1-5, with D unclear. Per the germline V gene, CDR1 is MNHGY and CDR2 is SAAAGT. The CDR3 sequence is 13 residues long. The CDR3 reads CAISVKEDQPQHF. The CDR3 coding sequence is TGTGCCATCAGTGTGAAGGAGGATCAGCCCCAGCATTTT.

This chain's CDR3 is CASSLAGAGDLYEQYF. DNA for the CDR3: TGCGCCAGCAGCTTGGCTGGGGCAGGGGACCTCTACGAGCAGTACTTC. The rearrangement joins TRBV5-1 to TRBJ2-7, with D maybe TRBD1 (6 bases). This CDR3 is built from 16 residues. Germline V CDR1 and CDR2: SGHRS, YFSETQ. V was clipped by 0 bases and J by 3 bases, with 16 bases between them. The full variable domain, with the rest looked up from reference TRBV5-1 and TRBJ2-7, is KAGVTQTPRYLIKTRGQQVTLSCSPISGHRSVSWYQQTPGQGLQFLFEYFSETQRNKGNFPGRFSGRQFSNSRSEMNVSTLELGDSALYLCASSLAGAGDLYEQYFGPGTRLTVT.

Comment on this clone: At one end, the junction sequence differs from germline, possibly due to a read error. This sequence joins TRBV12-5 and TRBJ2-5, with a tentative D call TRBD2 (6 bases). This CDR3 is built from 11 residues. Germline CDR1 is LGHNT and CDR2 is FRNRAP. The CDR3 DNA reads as TGTGCTAGTGCTCGGGACTCACTTAGTCACTTC. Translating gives CASARDSLSHF.

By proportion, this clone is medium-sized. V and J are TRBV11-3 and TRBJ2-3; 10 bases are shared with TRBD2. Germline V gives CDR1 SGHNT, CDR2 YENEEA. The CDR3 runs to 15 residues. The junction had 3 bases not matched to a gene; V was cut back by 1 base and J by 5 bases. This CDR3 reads CASSLGLAGGDTQYF. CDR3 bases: TGTGCCAGCAGCTTAGGGTTAGCGGGGGGAGATACGCAGTATTTT.

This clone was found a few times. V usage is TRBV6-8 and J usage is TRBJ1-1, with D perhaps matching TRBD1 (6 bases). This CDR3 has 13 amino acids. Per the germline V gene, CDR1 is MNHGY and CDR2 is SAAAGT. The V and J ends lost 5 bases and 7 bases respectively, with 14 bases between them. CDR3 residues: CASSPSRGHEAFF. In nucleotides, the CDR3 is TGTGCCAGCAGTCCTAGCAGGGGACATGAAGCTTTCTTT.

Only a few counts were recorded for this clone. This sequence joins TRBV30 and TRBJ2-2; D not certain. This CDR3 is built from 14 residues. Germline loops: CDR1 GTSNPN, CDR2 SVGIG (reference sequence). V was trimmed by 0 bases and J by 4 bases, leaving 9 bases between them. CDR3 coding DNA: TGTGCCTGGAGTGTACCGGGCGGCACCGGGGAGCTGTTTTTT. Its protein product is CAWSVPGGTGELFF.

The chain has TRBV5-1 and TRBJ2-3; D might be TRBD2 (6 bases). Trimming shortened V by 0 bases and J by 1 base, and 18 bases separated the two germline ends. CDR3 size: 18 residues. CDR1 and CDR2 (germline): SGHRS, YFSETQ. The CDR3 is CASSLDGPSAMGTDTQYF. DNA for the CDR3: TGCGCCAGCAGCTTGGATGGTCCTAGCGCTATGGGCACAGATACGCAGTATTTT.

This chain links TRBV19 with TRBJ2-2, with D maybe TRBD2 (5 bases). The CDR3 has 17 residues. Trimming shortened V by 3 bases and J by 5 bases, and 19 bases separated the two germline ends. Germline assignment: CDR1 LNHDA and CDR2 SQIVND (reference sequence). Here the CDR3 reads CASSMGVLGQQTGELFF. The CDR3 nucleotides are TGTGCCAGTAGTATGGGAGTTTTAGGGCAGCAGACCGGGGAGCTGTTTTTT. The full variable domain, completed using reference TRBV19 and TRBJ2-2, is DGGITQSPKYLFRKEGQNVTLSCEQNLNHDAMYWYRQDPGQGLRLIYYSQIVNDFQKGDIAEGYSVSREKKESFPLTVTSAQKNPTAFYLCASSMGVLGQQTGELFFGEGSRLTVL.

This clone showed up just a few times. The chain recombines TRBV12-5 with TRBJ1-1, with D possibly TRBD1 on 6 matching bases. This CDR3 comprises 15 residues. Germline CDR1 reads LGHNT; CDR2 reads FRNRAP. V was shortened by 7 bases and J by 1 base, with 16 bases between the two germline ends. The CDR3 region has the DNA TGTGCTAGTGCGAACATAGGGGGTGGGAACACTGAAGCTTTCTTT. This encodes CASANIGGGNTEAFF.

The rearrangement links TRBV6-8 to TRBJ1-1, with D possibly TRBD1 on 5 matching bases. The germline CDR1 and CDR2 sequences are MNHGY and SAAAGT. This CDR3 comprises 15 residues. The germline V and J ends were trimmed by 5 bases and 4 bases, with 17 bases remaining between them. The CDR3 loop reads CASSAWGDVGTEAFF. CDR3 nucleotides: TGTGCCAGCAGTGCATGGGGGGATGTGGGCACTGAAGCTTTCTTT.

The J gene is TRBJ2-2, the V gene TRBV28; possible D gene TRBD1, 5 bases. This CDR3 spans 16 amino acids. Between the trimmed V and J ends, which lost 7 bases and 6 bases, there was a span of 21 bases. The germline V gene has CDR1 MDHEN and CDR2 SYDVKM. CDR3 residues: CASKPPQGVYAGELFF. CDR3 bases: TGTGCCAGCAAACCTCCGCAAGGGGTATACGCCGGGGAGCTGTTTTTT. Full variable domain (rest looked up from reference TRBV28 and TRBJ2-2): DVKVTQSSRYLVKRTGEKVFLECVQDMDHENMFWYRQDPGLGLRLIYFSYDVKMKEKGDIPEGYSVSREKKERFSLILESASTNQTSMYLCASKPPQGVYAGELFFGEGSRLTVL.

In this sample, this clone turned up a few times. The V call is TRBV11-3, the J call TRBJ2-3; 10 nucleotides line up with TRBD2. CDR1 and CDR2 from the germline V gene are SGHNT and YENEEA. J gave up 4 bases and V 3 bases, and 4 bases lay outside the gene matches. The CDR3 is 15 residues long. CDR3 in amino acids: CASSFERGGADTQYF. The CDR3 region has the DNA TGTGCCAGCAGCTTCGAGCGGGGGGGGGCAGATACGCAGTATTTT.

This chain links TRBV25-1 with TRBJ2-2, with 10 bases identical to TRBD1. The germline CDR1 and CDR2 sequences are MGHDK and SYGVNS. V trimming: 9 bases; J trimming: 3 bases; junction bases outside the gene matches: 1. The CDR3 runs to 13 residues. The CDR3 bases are TGTGCCAGTGGACAGGGGGACACCGGGGAGCTGTTTTTT. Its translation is CASGQGDTGELFF.

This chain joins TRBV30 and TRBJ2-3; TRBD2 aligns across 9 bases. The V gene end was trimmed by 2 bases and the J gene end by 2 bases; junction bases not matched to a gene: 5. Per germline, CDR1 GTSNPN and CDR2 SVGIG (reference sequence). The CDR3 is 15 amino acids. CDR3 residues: CAWSSQRGVTDTQYF. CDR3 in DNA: TGTGCCTGGAGTTCCCAGCGGGGGGTCACAGATACGCAGTATTTT.

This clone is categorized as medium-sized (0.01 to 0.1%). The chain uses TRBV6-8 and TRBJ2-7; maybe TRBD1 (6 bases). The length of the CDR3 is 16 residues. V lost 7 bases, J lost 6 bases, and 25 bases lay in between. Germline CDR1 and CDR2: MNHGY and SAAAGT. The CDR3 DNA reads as TGTGCCAGCACCGCACAGGGTGGGTCTCGGAGAGCCGAGCAGTACTTC. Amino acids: CASTAQGGSRRAEQYF.

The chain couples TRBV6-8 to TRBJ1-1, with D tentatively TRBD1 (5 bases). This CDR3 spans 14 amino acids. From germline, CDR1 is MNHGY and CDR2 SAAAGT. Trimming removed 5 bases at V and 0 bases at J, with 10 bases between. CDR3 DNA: TGTGCCAGCAGTAGACAGATAATGAACACTGAAGCTTTCTTT. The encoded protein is CASSRQIMNTEAFF.